Following are 24 T cell receptor beta chains from one sample sequenced in a study of human versus mouse CDR3 diversity and MHC coevolution. TCRdb keeps only in-frame clones here, not all; method: immunoSEQ multiplex PCR. The data show more than 60,000 clones, 85% to 95% seen once. Material: naive CD4+ T cells from blood. Subset described: CD45RO-negative CD62L-positive naive CD4 T cells. The source of these receptors is a person aged 30-69 years in good health.

The chain carries TRBV18 and TRBJ1-1; D gene uncertain. The germline V and J ends were trimmed by 2 bases and 1 base, with 5 bases remaining between them. The germline gives CDR1 KGHSH, CDR2 LQKENI. This CDR3 has 13 residues. The DNA of the CDR3 is TGTGCCAGCTCACCAGGGCGGAACACTGAAGCTTTCTTT. Protein product: CASSPGRNTEAFF. The variable domain in full, completed from reference TRBV18 and TRBJ1-1, reads NAGVMQNPRHLVRRRGQEARLRCSPMKGHSHVYWYRQLPEEGLKFMVYLQKENIIDESGMPKERFSAEFPKEGPSILRIQQVVRGDSAAYFCASSPGRNTEAFFGQGTRLTVV.

The gene calls are TRBV7-9 and TRBJ2-3; D might be TRBD1 (5 bases). V lost 2 bases to trimming and J lost 4 bases, with 10 bases between them. Germline V gives CDR1 SEHNR, CDR2 FQNEAQ (reference sequence). This CDR3 comprises 14 residues. CDR3 sequence reads: CASSLMGPADTQYF. The CDR3 DNA reads TGTGCCAGCAGCTTAATGGGGCCTGCAGATACGCAGTATTTT. The full variable domain, with the rest looked up from reference TRBV7-9 and TRBJ2-3, is DTGVSQNPRHKITKRGQNVTFRCDPISEHNRLYWYRQTLGQGPEFLTYFQNEAQLEKSRLLSDRFSAERPKGSFSTLEIQRTEQGDSAMYLCASSLMGPADTQYFGPGTRLTVL.

The genes are TRBV2 and TRBJ2-5; possibly TRBD1 for D (6 bases). Per germline, CDR1 SNHLY and CDR2 FYNNEI. The CDR3 spans 12 residues. V lost 6 bases and J lost 5, with 10 bases in between. The CDR3 sequence is CASSRGGETQYF. CDR3 in DNA: TGTGCCAGCAGCAGGGGTGGGGAGACCCAGTACTTC.

The rearrangement joins TRBV19 to TRBJ2-2, with no clear D. This CDR3 spans 13 amino acids. Between the trimmed V and J ends, which lost 5 bases and 11 bases, there was a span of 15 bases. Germline V CDR1 and CDR2: LNHDA, SQIVND (reference sequence). Here the CDR3 DNA reads TGTGCCAGTAGTGACTCGAACCGTTTTGAGCTGTTTTTT. Translation: CASSDSNRFELFF.

This clone was picked up a small number of times. The rearrangement joins TRBV10-3 to TRBJ1-1; D gene uncertain. Trimming removed 0 bases at V and 1 base at J, with 3 bases between. The CDR3 contains 13 residues. Germline V CDR1 and CDR2: ENHRY, SYGVKD. Here the CDR3 reads CAISESQNTEAFF. The CDR3 bases are TGTGCCATCAGTGAGTCACAGAACACTGAAGCTTTCTTT.

V gene TRBV5-4 combines with J gene TRBJ2-3, with D hard to call. This CDR3 is built from 16 residues. The germline V gene encodes CDR1 SGHNT and CDR2 YYREEE (reference sequence). V lost 1 base and J 1 base, leaving 13 bases between the germline ends. The CDR3 spells CASSLWASPGTDTQYF. The CDR3 bases are TGTGCCAGCAGCTTGTGGGCGTCCCCGGGCACAGATACGCAGTATTTT.

The chain recombines TRBV19 with TRBJ2-2; 9 nucleotides line up with TRBD2. With V trimmed by 5 bases and J by 7 bases, 5 bases remained unmatched. In germline, CDR1 is LNHDA, CDR2 SQIVND (reference sequence). The CDR3 is 14 residues long. The CDR3 loop is CASSSQLAGGELFF. CDR3 DNA sequence: TGTGCCAGTAGTTCCCAACTAGCGGGCGGGGAGCTGTTTTTT.

The chain links TRBV4-2 to TRBJ1-4, with TRBD1 matching 8 bases. CDR1 LGHNA and CDR2 YNFKEQ come from the germline V gene. The CDR3 is made up of 15 amino acids. Germline trimming cut 1 base from V and 8 bases from J; bases unmatched to any gene: 6. Here the CDR3 DNA reads TGTGCCAGCAGCCAAGCCGCGACAGGGGACGAAAAACTGTTTTTT. This gives the protein CASSQAATGDEKLFF.

V and J are TRBV7-9 and TRBJ1-1, with 11 bases fitting TRBD1. Germline CDR1 and CDR2: SEHNR and FQNEAQ (reference sequence). V shed 5 bases, J shed 0 bases, and the junction held 8 bases outside the gene matches. This CDR3 contains 17 residues. This CDR3 is CASSPRTGGAVNTEAFF. The CDR3 DNA is TGTGCCAGCAGCCCCCGGACAGGGGGCGCGGTGAACACTGAAGCTTTCTTT.

V and J are TRBV19 and TRBJ2-3; 9 bases are a match to TRBD2. CDR3 length: 14 amino acids. CDR1 LNHDA and CDR2 SQIVND come from the germline V gene (reference sequence). V lost 2 bases, J lost 6 bases, and 3 bases stayed unmatched. The CDR3 DNA sequence: TGTGCCAGTAGTATACGGCGGGAGGGGGATACGCAGTATTTT. Translation gives CASSIRREGDTQYF. Filled out from reference TRBV19 and TRBJ2-3, the complete variable domain reads DGGITQSPKYLFRKEGQNVTLSCEQNLNHDAMYWYRQDPGQGLRLIYYSQIVNDFQKGDIAEGYSVSREKKESFPLTVTSAQKNPTAFYLCASSIRREGDTQYFGPGTRLTVL.

This clone was seen only a few times. The chain combines TRBV2 with TRBJ1-4, with D uncertain. Trimming took 7 bases from V and 7 from J, leaving 7 bases between them. Germline CDR1 and CDR2: SNHLY and FYNNEI. The CDR3 spans 11 residues. The CDR3 DNA reads as TGTGCCAGCAAAGTCGGTGAAAAACTGTTTTTT. It codes for CASKVGEKLFF.

The V and J genes are TRBV18 and TRBJ1-4, with D tentatively TRBD1 (6 bases). CDR1 is KGHSH, CDR2 LQKENI, per germline. Trimming pared 0 bases from V and 4 bases from J, leaving 12 bases between. The CDR3 covers 16 residues. The CDR3 nucleotides read TGTGCCAGCTCACCACCGACAGGAGCCTTTAATGAAAAACTGTTTTTT. It encodes CASSPPTGAFNEKLFF.

This CDR3 is CASSGQGASYEQYF. CDR3 nucleotide sequence: TGTGCCAGCAGTGGACAGGGGGCATCCTACGAGCAGTACTTC. The chain combines TRBV2 with TRBJ2-7, with 10 bases matching TRBD1. V was pared by 4 bases and J by 1 base, with 1 base of the junction left unmatched. The germline CDR1 and CDR2 sequences are SNHLY and FYNNEI. The CDR3 sequence is 14 residues long.

The chain employs TRBV6-5 and TRBJ2-2, with no clear D. V was trimmed by 6 bases and J by 7 bases, leaving 15 bases between them. The CDR3 length is 14 residues. From germline, CDR1 is MNHEY and CDR2 SVGAGI. The CDR3 nucleotides are TGTGCCAGCAGCCCTGCCCTCGCGCGCGGGGAGCTGTTTTTT. It yields the protein CASSPALARGELFF.

This chain uses TRBV10-3 with TRBJ2-5; 11 bases fit TRBD2. CDR1 is ENHRY, CDR2 SYGVKD, per germline. J was trimmed by 4 bases and V by 3 bases; bases with no gene match: 7. This CDR3 is 16 amino acids long. In DNA, the CDR3 is TGTGCCATCAGTGAACTAGCGGGGGCCCAGAGAGAGACCCAGTACTTC. As protein: CAISELAGAQRETQYF.

The V and J genes are TRBV30 and TRBJ2-7; weak D call: TRBD2 (6 bases). Per germline, CDR1 GTSNPN and CDR2 SVGIG (reference sequence). The CDR3 runs to 14 residues. Trimming left V 0 bases short and J 2 bases short, with 11 bases between. CDR3 in amino acids: CAWSVSRTTYEQYF. The CDR3 region has the DNA TGTGCCTGGAGTGTAAGTAGGACTACCTACGAGCAGTACTTC.

The rearrangement links TRBV6-6 to TRBJ2-1, with 8 bases matching TRBD2. Germline trimming cut 5 bases from V and 4 bases from J; bases unmatched to any gene: 10. Germline V lookup: CDR1 MNHNY, CDR2 SVGAGI (reference sequence). The CDR3 has 16 residues. The CDR3 DNA reads as TGTGCCAGCAGTCTTAATGCGGGGGGCCCTTACAATGAGCAGTTCTTC. Translated: CASSLNAGGPYNEQFF.

The V and J genes are TRBV7-8 and TRBJ2-7; D possibly corresponds to TRBD2 (5 bases). This CDR3 region has 15 residues. Germline V gene data show CDR1 as SGHVS and CDR2 as FQNEAQ. Deletions cut 5 bases from V and 2 bases from J, with 16 bases between. CDR3 amino acids: CASSRTRFEPYEQYF. CDR3 sequence (DNA): TGTGCCAGCAGCAGAACTAGATTCGAACCCTACGAGCAGTACTTC.

The gene calls are TRBV6-6 and TRBJ2-7, with D perhaps matching TRBD1 (6 bases). The CDR3 sequence is 14 residues long. Per the germline V gene, CDR1 is MNHNY and CDR2 is SVGAGI (reference sequence). V was cut by 2 bases and J by 3 bases, with 11 bases left in between. The CDR3 is CASSYGGQYYEQYF. The CDR3 DNA is TGTGCCAGCAGTTACGGGGGACAATACTACGAGCAGTACTTC.

This chain links TRBV14 with TRBJ2-5; perhaps TRBD2 as D (6 bases). Germline-derived CDR1 and CDR2 are SGHDN and FVKESK. The CDR3 extends over 16 amino acids. Trimming removed 1 base from V and 1 base from J, with 13 bases in between. CDR3 nucleotides: TGTGCCAGCAGCCAAGTCATCGGGACTCTCCAAGAGACCCAGTACTTC. Translating it yields CASSQVIGTLQETQYF.

Here the CDR3 reads CASSLDRGRREKLFF. The DNA for the CDR3 is TGCGCCAGCAGCTTGGACAGGGGAAGGCGTGAAAAACTGTTTTTT. This sequence joins TRBV5-1 and TRBJ1-4; 7 nucleotides agree with TRBD1. This CDR3 spans 15 amino acids. Trimming at V came to 0 bases and at J to 7 bases, leaving 6 bases not matched to a gene. Germline CDR1 reads SGHRS; CDR2 reads YFSETQ.

This clone came up a few times. The chain recombines TRBV19 with TRBJ1-5, with a possible D match to TRBD1 (6 bases). V gave up 6 bases and J gave up 7 bases, with 13 bases separating them. Per germline, CDR1 LNHDA and CDR2 SQIVND (reference sequence). CDR3 length: 13 amino acids. CDR3 in amino acids: CASSRDITQPQHF. The CDR3 DNA reads as TGTGCCAGTAGCAGGGACATAACCCAGCCCCAGCATTTT.

This sequence joins TRBV4-1 and TRBJ1-5; no clear D. Germline V gene sequence: CDR1 MGHRA, CDR2 YSYEKL. This CDR3 contains 16 residues. Trimming removed 0 bases at V and 4 bases at J, with 13 bases between. The CDR3 loop is CASSQEMHNTNQPQHF. DNA of the CDR3: TGCGCCAGCAGCCAAGAGATGCACAACACAAATCAGCCCCAGCATTTT.

V is TRBV19 and J is TRBJ2-2; tentative D call: TRBD2 (5 bases). This CDR3 comprises 14 residues. V was trimmed by 5 bases and J by 4 bases, leaving 11 bases between them. In germline, CDR1 is LNHDA, CDR2 SQIVND (reference sequence). CDR3 region: CASSGRAGTGELFF. Written as DNA, the CDR3 is TGTGCCAGTAGTGGCCGGGCGGGCACCGGGGAGCTGTTTTTT.